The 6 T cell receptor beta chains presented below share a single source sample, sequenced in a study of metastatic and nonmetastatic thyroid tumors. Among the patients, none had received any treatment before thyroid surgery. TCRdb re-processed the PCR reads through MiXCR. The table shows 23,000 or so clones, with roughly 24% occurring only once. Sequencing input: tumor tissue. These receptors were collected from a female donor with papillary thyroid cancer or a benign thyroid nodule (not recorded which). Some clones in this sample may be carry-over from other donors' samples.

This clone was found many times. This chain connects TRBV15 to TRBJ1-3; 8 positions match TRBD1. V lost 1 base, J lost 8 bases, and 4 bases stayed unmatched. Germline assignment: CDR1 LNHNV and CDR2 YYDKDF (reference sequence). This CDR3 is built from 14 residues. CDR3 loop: CATSRVQGADTIYF. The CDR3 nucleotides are TGTGCCACCAGCAGAGTTCAGGGGGCAGACACCATATATTTT.

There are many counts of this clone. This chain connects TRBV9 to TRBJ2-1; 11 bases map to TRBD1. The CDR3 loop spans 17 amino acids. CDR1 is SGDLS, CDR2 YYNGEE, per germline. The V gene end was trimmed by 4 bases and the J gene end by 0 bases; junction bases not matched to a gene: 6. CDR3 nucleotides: TGTGCCAGCAGCCCCCGGACAGGGGGCGGCTCCTACAATGAGCAGTTCTTC. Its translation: CASSPRTGGGSYNEQFF.

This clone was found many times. The CDR3 region has the DNA TGTGCCAGCTCACCCTCGGCAGGACAGACCCAGTACTTC. It codes for CASSPSAGQTQYF. V and J are TRBV18 and TRBJ2-5; D ambiguous. The ends were cut back, 3 bases at V and 6 bases at J, with 11 bases in the middle. The CDR3 has 13 residues. Germline V gene sequence: CDR1 KGHSH, CDR2 LQKENI.

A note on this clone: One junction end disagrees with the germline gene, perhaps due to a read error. CDR3 amino acids: CASSTGGVSPLHF. CDR3 bases: TGTGCCAGCAGTACTGGGGGGGTTTCACCACTCCACTTT. The V and J genes are TRBV12-3 or TRBV12-4 and TRBJ1-6; a possible D gene is TRBD1 (5 bases). The CDR3 consists of 13 residues.

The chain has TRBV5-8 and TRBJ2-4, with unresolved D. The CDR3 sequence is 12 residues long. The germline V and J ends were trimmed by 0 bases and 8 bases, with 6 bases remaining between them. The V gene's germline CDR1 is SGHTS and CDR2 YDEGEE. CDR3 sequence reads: CASSLAADIQYF. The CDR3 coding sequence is TGTGCCAGCAGCTTGGCCGCAGACATTCAGTACTTC. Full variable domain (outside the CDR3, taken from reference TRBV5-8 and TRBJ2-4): EAGVTQSPTHLIKTRGQQATLRCSPISGHTSVYWYQQALGLGLQFLLWYDEGEERNRGNFPPRFSGRQFPNYSSELNVNALELEDSALYLCASSLAADIQYFGAGTRLSVL.

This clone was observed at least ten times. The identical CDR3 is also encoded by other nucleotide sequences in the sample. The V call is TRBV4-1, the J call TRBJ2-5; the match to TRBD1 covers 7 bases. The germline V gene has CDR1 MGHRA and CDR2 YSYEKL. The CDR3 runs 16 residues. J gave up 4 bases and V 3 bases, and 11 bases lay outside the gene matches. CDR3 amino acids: CASSQAGTALRETQYF. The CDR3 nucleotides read TGCGCCAGCAGCCAGGCCGGGACAGCCCTTCGAGAGACCCAGTACTTC.